A single T cell receptor (beta chain) is shown here with its context. The antigen remains undetermined. This entry comes from a study of human T cells and chemical hapten exposure. For the study at large: Upper-back patches of 0.01% DPC were read at 6 days.

TCRdb reanalysed the RACE reads using MiXCR and keeps one entry per CDR3 protein. This sample has just over 350,000 distinct CDR3 sequences; about 6% occur once, and the top ten carry 4.5% to 6%. Study-wide results and limits: TCRs above 1 in 1000 frequency did not change with DPC sensitization.

The CDR3 has 11 residues. V dropped 8 bases and J dropped 8 bases, with 10 bases sitting between them. Noted time point: patch test 2, 6 weeks after DPC sensitization. As for treatment: therapeutic diphenylcyclopropenone sensitization with weekly scalp DPC. Patients had alopecia, were aged 18 to 70, and were not pregnant. The chain combines TRBV12-3 or TRBV12-4 with TRBJ2-1, with D hard to call. The clonotype originates from a young woman with alopecia areata. Some clones in this sample may be carry-over from other donors' samples. The sample here was whole blood, taken in connection with sensitization to the hapten diphenylcyclopropenone (DPC). The CDR3 sequence: CASGPIDEQFF. The CDR3 DNA sequence: TGTGCCAGCGGCCCCATCGATGAGCAGTTCTTC.